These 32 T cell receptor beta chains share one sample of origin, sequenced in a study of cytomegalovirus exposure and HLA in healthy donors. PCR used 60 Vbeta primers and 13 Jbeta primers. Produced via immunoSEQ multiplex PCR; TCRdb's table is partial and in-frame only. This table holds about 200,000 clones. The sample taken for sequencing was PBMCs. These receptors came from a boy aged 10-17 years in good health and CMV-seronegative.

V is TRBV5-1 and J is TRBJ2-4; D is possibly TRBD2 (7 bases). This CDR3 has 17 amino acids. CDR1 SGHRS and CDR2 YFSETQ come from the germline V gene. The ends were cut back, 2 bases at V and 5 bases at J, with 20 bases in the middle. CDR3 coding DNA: TGCGCCAGCAGCTTACAAACAGGGAGGGAAATCCAAAACATTCAGTACTTC. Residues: CASSLQTGREIQNIQYF.

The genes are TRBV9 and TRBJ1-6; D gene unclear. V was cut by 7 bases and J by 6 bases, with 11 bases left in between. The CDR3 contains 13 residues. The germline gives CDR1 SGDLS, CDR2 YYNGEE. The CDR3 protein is CASARAGNSPLHF. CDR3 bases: TGTGCCAGCGCCCGGGCGGGTAATTCACCCCTCCACTTT. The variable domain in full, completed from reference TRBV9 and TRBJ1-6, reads DSGVTQTPKHLITATGQRVTLRCSPRSGDLSVYWYQQSLDQGLQFLIQYYNGEERAKGNILERFSAQQFPDLHSELNLSSLELGDSALYFCASARAGNSPLHFGNGTRLTVT.

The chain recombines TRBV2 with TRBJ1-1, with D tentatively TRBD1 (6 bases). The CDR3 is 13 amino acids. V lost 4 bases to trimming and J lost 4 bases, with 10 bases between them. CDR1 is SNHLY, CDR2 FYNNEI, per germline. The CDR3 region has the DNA TGTGCCAGCAGTGTGGGGGCCGGCACTGAAGCTTTCTTT. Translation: CASSVGAGTEAFF.

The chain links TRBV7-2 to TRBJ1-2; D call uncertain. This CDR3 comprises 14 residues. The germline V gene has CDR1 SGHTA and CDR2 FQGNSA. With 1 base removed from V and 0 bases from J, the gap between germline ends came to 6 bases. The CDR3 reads CASSLVGANYGYTF. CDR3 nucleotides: TGTGCCAGCAGCTTAGTAGGAGCTAACTATGGCTACACCTTC.

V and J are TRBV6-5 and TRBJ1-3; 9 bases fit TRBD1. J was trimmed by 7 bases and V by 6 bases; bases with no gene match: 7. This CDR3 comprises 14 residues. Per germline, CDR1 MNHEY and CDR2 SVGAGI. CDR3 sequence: CASRPRQGGNTIYF. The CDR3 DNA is TGTGCCAGCAGGCCTAGACAGGGGGGGAACACCATATATTTT.

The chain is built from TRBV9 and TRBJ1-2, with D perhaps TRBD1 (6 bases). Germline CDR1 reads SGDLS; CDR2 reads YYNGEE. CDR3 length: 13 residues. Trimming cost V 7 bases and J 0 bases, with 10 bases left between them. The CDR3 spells CASVTGSNYGYTF. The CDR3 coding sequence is TGTGCCAGCGTCACAGGGTCTAACTATGGCTACACCTTC. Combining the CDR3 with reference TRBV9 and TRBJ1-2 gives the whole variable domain DSGVTQTPKHLITATGQRVTLRCSPRSGDLSVYWYQQSLDQGLQFLIQYYNGEERAKGNILERFSAQQFPDLHSELNLSSLELGDSALYFCASVTGSNYGYTFGSGTRLTVV.

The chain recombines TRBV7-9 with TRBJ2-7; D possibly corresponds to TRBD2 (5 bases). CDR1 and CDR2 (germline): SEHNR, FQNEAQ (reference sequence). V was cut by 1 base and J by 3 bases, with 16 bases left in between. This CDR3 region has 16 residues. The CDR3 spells CASSLGQGGPHYEQYF. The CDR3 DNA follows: TGTGCCAGCAGCTTAGGCCAAGGCGGGCCGCACTACGAGCAGTACTTC.

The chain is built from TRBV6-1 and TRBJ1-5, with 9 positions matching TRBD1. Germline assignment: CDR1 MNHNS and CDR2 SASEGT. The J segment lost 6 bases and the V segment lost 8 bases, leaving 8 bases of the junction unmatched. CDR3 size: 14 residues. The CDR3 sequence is CASLLNRGRQPQHF. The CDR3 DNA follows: TGTGCCAGCCTCCTCAACAGGGGGCGTCAGCCCCAGCATTTT.

The CDR3 loop reads CASRETLGTGHSYGYTF. CDR3 sequence (DNA): TGTGCCAGTAGGGAAACCCTGGGCACCGGACATTCATATGGCTACACCTTC. The chain carries TRBV19 and TRBJ1-2; possibly TRBD1 for D (5 bases). The CDR3 extends over 17 amino acids. CDR1 is LNHDA, CDR2 SQIVND, per germline (reference sequence). V was shortened by 6 bases and J by 5 bases, with 25 bases between the two germline ends.

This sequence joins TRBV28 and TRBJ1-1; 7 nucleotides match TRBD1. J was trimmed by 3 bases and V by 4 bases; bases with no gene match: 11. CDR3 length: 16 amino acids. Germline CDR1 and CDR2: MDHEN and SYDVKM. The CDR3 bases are TGTGCCAGCAGTTCTCGGTCCGACAGGGCGTACACTGAAGCTTTCTTT. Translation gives CASSSRSDRAYTEAFF.

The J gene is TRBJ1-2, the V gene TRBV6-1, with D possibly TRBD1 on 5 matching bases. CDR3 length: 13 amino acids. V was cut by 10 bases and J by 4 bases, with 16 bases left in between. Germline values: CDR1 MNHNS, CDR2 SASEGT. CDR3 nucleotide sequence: TGTGCCACCCAGCCCCAGGGAGGCTATGGCTACACCTTC. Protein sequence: CATQPQGGYGYTF.

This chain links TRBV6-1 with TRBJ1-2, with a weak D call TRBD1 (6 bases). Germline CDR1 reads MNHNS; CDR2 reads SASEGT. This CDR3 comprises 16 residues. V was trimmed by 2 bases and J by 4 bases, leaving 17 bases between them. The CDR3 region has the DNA TGTGCCAGCAGTGAACTCGGGGATGGGGGCGGCTATGGCTACACCTTC. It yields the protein CASSELGDGGGYGYTF.

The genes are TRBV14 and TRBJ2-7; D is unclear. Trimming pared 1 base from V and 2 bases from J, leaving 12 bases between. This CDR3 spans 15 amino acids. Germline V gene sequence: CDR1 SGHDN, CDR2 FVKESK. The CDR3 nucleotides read TGTGCCAGCAGCCAAGTAGGAGATCCTCCCTACGAGCAGTACTTC. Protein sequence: CASSQVGDPPYEQYF.

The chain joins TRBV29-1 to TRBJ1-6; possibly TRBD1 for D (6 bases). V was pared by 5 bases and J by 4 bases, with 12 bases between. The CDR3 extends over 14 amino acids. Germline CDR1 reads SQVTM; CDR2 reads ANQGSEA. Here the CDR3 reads CSVKSDSYNSPLHF. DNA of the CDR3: TGCAGCGTTAAGTCGGACAGTTATAATTCACCCCTCCACTTT.

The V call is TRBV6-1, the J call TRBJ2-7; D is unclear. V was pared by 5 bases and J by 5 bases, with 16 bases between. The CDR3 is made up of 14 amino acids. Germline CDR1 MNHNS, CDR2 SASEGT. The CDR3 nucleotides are TGTGCCAGCAGTCCACCTACAGACCGCGACGAGCAGTACTTC. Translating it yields CASSPPTDRDEQYF.

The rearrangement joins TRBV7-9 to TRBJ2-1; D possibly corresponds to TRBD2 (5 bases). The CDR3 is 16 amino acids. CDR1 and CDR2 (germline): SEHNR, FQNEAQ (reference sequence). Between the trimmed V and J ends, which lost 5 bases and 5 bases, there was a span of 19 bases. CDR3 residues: CASSPARRARDNEQFF. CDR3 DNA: TGTGCCAGCAGCCCAGCGCGGCGGGCTAGAGACAATGAGCAGTTCTTC.

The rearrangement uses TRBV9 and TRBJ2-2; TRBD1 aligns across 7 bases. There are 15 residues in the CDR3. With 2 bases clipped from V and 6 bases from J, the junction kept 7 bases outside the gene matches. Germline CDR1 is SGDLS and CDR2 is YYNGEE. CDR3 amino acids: CASSVGATGPGELFF. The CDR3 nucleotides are TGTGCCAGCAGCGTGGGCGCGACAGGGCCCGGGGAGCTGTTTTTT.

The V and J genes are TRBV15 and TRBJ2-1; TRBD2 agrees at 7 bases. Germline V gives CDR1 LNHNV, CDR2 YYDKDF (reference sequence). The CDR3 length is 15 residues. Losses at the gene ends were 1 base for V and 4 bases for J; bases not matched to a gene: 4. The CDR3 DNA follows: TGTGCCACCAGCAGAGTGGGGGGGGGTTACAATGAGCAGTTCTTC. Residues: CATSRVGGGYNEQFF.

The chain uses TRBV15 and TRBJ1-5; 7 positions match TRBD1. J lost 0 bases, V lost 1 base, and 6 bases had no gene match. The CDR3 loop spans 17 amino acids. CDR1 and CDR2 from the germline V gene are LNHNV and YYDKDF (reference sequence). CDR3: CATSRATGTDSNQPQHF. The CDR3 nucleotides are TGTGCCACCAGCAGAGCCACGGGGACAGATAGCAATCAGCCCCAGCATTTT.

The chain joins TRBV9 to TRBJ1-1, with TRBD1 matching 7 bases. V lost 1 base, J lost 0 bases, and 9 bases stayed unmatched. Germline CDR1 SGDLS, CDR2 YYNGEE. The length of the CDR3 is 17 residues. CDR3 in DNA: TGTGCCAGCAGCGTACAGGCGACAGGGCCTGTGAACACTGAAGCTTTCTTT. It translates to CASSVQATGPVNTEAFF.

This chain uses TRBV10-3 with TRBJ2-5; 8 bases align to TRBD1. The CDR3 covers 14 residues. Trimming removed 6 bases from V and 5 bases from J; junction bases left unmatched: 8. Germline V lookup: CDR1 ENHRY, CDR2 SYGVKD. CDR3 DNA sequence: TGTGCCATCAGAGCCGGACAGGGCGGGGAGACCCAGTACTTC. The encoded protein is CAIRAGQGGETQYF.

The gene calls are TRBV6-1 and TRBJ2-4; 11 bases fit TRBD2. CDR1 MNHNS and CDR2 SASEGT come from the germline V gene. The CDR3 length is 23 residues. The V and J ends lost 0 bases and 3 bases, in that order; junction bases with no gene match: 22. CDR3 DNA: TGTGCCAGCAGTGAAGCGCGGTCCCCCCCCGGGCTAGCGGGGGGAATGGGCAAAAACATTCAGTACTTC. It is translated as CASSEARSPPGLAGGMGKNIQYF.

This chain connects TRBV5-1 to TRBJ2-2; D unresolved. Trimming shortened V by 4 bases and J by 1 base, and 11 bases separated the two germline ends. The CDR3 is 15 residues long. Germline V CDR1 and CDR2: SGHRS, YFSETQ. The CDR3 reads CASSPPGRNTGELFF. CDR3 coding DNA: TGCGCCAGCAGCCCACCTGGGCGGAACACCGGGGAGCTGTTTTTT.

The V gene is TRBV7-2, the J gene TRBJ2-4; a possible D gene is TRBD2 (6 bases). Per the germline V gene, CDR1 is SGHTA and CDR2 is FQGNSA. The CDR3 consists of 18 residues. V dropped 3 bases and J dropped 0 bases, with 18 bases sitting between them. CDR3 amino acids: CASSLLPGLELAKNIQYF. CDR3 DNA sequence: TGTGCCAGCAGCTTGCTACCGGGACTCGAGTTAGCCAAAAACATTCAGTACTTC.

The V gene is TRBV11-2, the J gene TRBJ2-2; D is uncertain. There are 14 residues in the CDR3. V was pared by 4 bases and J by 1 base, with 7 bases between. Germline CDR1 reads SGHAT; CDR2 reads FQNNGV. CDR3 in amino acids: CASSSPKNTGELFF. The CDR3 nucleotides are TGTGCCAGCAGCTCCCCTAAGAACACCGGGGAGCTGTTTTTT.

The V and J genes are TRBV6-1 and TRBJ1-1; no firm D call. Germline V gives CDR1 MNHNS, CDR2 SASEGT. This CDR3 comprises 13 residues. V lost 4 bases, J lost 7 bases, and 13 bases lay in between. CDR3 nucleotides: TGTGCCAGCAGTGTAGGAGCGGAGAATGAAGCTTTCTTT. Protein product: CASSVGAENEAFF.

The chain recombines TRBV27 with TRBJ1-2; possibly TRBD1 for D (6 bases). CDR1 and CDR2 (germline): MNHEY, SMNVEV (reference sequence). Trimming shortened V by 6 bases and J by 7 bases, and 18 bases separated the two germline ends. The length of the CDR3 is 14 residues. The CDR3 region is CASSPLGEQGGYTF. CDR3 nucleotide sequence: TGTGCCAGCAGCCCATTGGGGGAACAGGGTGGCTACACCTTC.

The CDR3 spells CASSQAHRATGSNQPQHF. The DNA of the CDR3 is TGTGCCAGCAGCCAAGCGCACCGGGCCACGGGGAGCAATCAGCCCCAGCATTTT. V gene TRBV4-2 combines with J gene TRBJ1-5; D is unresolved. The CDR3 extends over 18 amino acids. CDR1 is LGHNA, CDR2 YNFKEQ, per germline. Deletions cut 1 base from V and 1 base from J, with 17 bases between.

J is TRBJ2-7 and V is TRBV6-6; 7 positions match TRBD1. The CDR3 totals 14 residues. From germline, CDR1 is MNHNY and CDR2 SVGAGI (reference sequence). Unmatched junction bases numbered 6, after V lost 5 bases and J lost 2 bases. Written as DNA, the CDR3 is TGTGCCAGCAGTACCGGGACAGAAGCCTACGAGCAGTACTTC. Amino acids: CASSTGTEAYEQYF.

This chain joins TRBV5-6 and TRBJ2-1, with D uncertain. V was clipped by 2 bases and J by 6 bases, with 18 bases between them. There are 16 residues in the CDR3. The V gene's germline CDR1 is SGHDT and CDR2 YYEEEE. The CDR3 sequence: CASSLRPTRLGNEQFF. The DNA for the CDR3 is TGTGCCAGCAGCTTACGACCTACCCGACTGGGCAATGAGCAGTTCTTC.

CDR3 coding DNA: TGTGCCAGCAGGCTGAATGAGGGAGACACTGAAGCTTTCTTT. Amino acids: CASRLNEGDTEAFF. The chain has TRBV6-4 and TRBJ1-1; no definite D call. The germline CDR1 and CDR2 sequences are MRHNA and SNTAGT. This CDR3 has 14 residues. Trimming removed 6 bases from V and 3 bases from J, with 14 bases in between.

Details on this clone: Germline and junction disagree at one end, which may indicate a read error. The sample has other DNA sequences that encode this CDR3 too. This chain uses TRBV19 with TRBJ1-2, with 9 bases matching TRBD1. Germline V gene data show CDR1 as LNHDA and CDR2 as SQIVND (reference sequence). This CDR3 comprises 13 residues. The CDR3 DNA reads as TGTGCCAGCAGTAATACCCTGACAGGGGGGAGCACCTTC. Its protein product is CASSNTLTGGSTF.